The 10 T cell receptor beta chains presented below share a single source sample, sequenced in a study of T cell changes during pregnancy in multiple sclerosis. The table came from immunoSEQ multiplex PCR; TCRdb's copy has only in-frame clones and leaves some out. The sample includes about 40,000 clones, around nine tenths seen only once; the top ten take 1% to 1.5%. The specimen comprised peripheral blood, sampled before pregnancy. Source of these receptors: a female donor with multiple sclerosis, enrolled in a pregnancy study.

CDR3 bases: TGTGCCAGCAGTTCCCCCGGTGGGGCGGACATTCAGTACTTC. This translates into CASSSPGGADIQYF. J is TRBJ2-4 and V is TRBV6-5; D is perhaps TRBD1 (5 bases). Trimming stripped 4 bases from V and 8 bases from J, with 15 bases between. This CDR3 is built from 14 residues. Germline loops: CDR1 MNHEY, CDR2 SVGAGI.

The chain employs TRBV5-1 and TRBJ2-1; D gene unclear. Per germline, CDR1 SGHRS and CDR2 YFSETQ. V lost 5 bases to trimming and J lost 3 bases, with 6 bases between them. The CDR3 consists of 12 residues. The CDR3 DNA is TGCGCCAGCAGACCAGACTACAATGAGCAGTTCTTC. It yields the protein CASRPDYNEQFF.

The rearrangement links TRBV18 to TRBJ1-1, with TRBD1 as a possible D gene (5 bases). CDR1 KGHSH and CDR2 LQKENI come from the germline V gene. The CDR3 covers 13 residues. V was trimmed by 2 bases and J by 7 bases, leaving 11 bases between them. CDR3 amino acids: CASSPGGYVEAFF. CDR3 nucleotides: TGTGCCAGCTCACCAGGGGGGTACGTTGAAGCTTTCTTT.

The V gene is TRBV2, the J gene TRBJ2-4; D unresolved. V dropped 4 bases and J dropped 12 bases, with 7 bases sitting between them. In germline, CDR1 is SNHLY, CDR2 FYNNEI. The CDR3 covers 10 residues. CDR3 loop: CASSGDTQYF. The CDR3 nucleotides read TGTGCCAGCAGTGGTGACACTCAGTACTTC.

This chain uses TRBV5-1 with TRBJ2-7, with TRBD2 matching over 9 bases. Germline lookup yields CDR1 SGHRS and CDR2 YFSETQ. V lost 4 bases to trimming and J lost 6 bases; unmatched junction nucleotides: 11. The CDR3 sequence is 15 residues long. CDR3 sequence (DNA): TGCGCCAGCAGCCCCGCGGGAGGGGAACGAAGCGAGCAGTACTTC. This sequence encodes CASSPAGGERSEQYF.

The chain carries TRBV18 and TRBJ2-3, with 8 bases fitting TRBD2. Germline-derived CDR1 and CDR2 are KGHSH and LQKENI. V lost 3 bases, J lost 3 bases, and 5 bases stayed unmatched. The CDR3 consists of 15 residues. The CDR3: CASSPISGSTDTQYF. The DNA of the CDR3 is TGTGCCAGCTCACCCATAAGCGGGAGTACAGATACGCAGTATTTT. The full variable domain, with the rest looked up from reference TRBV18 and TRBJ2-3, is NAGVMQNPRHLVRRRGQEARLRCSPMKGHSHVYWYRQLPEEGLKFMVYLQKENIIDESGMPKERFSAEFPKEGPSILRIQQVVRGDSAAYFCASSPISGSTDTQYFGPGTRLTVL.

J is TRBJ2-1 and V is TRBV5-1; tentative D call: TRBD2 (6 bases). The V end was cut by 1 base, the J end by 5 bases, with 10 bases between. Germline CDR1 reads SGHRS; CDR2 reads YFSETQ. CDR3 size: 14 residues. The CDR3 coding sequence is TGCGCCAGCAGCTTGACGGGAGCAAACAATGAGCAGTTCTTC. Amino acid sequence: CASSLTGANNEQFF.

This rearrangement joins TRBV18 to TRBJ1-2; no clear D gene. Germline CDR1 KGHSH, CDR2 LQKENI. V lost 3 bases to trimming and J lost 8 bases, with 31 bases between them. This CDR3 has 19 residues. CDR3 amino acids: CASSPNEVRGLRGLGGYTF. CDR3 nucleotides: TGTGCCAGCTCACCTAATGAAGTGCGTGGGCTCAGAGGGTTAGGCGGCTACACCTTC.

This clone was recorded only once. This sequence joins TRBV28 and TRBJ1-5; TRBD1 agrees at 9 bases. After removal of 4 bases from V and 6 bases from J, the junction contained 10 bases not matched to a gene. Germline V CDR1 and CDR2: MDHEN, SYDVKM. The CDR3 extends over 16 amino acids. The CDR3 region is CASSYKTGGWPQPQHF. The CDR3 DNA follows: TGTGCCAGCAGTTATAAGACAGGGGGATGGCCTCAGCCCCAGCATTTT.

This clone is a singleton in its sample. The chain recombines TRBV18 with TRBJ1-5; maybe TRBD1 (6 bases). This CDR3 spans 14 amino acids. The V gene lost 2 bases and the J gene lost 3 bases, with 8 bases spanning the gap. Looked up from germline, CDR1 is KGHSH and CDR2 is LQKENI. The CDR3 reads CASSPTGYNQPQHF. In DNA form, the CDR3 reads TGTGCCAGCTCACCAACAGGGTACAATCAGCCCCAGCATTTT.